The next 5 T cell receptor beta chains were all read from a single sample in a study of blood T cell repertoires in COVID-19. Only in-frame clones appear in the TCRdb table, and some are missing; sequencing was by immunoSEQ multiplex PCR. The sample shows roughly 310,000 clones, 70% to 90% of them seen only once. The sequenced sample consisted of PBMCs or T cells enriched from blood (not recorded which). The receptor set was obtained from a woman aged 40 to 50 who had recovered from COVID-19.

The chain uses TRBV11-2 and TRBJ2-1; D not resolved. Germline CDR1 SGHAT, CDR2 FQNNGV. The CDR3 loop spans 12 amino acids. The ends were cut back, 5 bases at V and 9 bases at J, with 11 bases in the middle. For the CDR3, the DNA is TGTGCCAGCAGCCCCGGTCTTTTTGAGCAGTTCTTC. Translating gives CASSPGLFEQFF.

J is TRBJ2-7 and V is TRBV28; TRBD1 agrees at 11 bases. J lost 2 bases, V lost 7 bases, and 1 base had no gene match. Germline V gene sequence: CDR1 MDHEN, CDR2 SYDVKM. There are 13 residues in the CDR3. Written as DNA, the CDR3 is TGTGCCAGCAAGGGACAGGGGGCCTACGAGCAGTACTTC. Protein product: CASKGQGAYEQYF.

J is TRBJ2-1 and V is TRBV7-6; D is possibly TRBD2 (5 bases). There are 16 residues in the CDR3. Trimming removed 5 bases from V and 3 bases from J, with 17 bases in between. CDR1 is SGHVS, CDR2 FNYEAQ, per germline. CDR3: CASSTPKAAHYNEQFF. CDR3 in DNA: TGTGCCAGCAGCACTCCCAAAGCGGCCCACTACAATGAGCAGTTCTTC.

The chain combines TRBV29-1 with TRBJ1-5, with 9 bases fitting TRBD1. The CDR3 has 12 amino acids. The J segment lost 5 bases and the V segment lost 6 bases, leaving 2 bases of the junction unmatched. The germline CDR1 and CDR2 sequences are SQVTM and ANQGSEA. The DNA for the CDR3 is TGCAGCGTCACAGGGGGCCATCAGCCCCAGCATTTT. This gives the protein CSVTGGHQPQHF. Looking up the rest from reference TRBV29-1 and TRBJ1-5 gives the full variable domain: SAVISQKPSRDICQRGTSLTIQCQVDSQVTMMFWYRQQPGQSLTLIATANQGSEATYESGFVIDKFPISRPNLTFSTLTVSNMSPEDSSIYLCSVTGGHQPQHFGDGTRLSIL.

The V and J genes are TRBV4-1 and TRBJ2-7; 14 bases agree with TRBD2. The CDR3 covers 19 residues. Per germline, CDR1 MGHRA and CDR2 YSYEKL. The junction had 16 bases not matched to a gene; V was cut back by 1 base and J by 8 bases. Here the CDR3 reads CASSQVVPRLAGGEGKQYF. For the CDR3, the DNA is TGCGCCAGCAGCCAAGTCGTACCCCGACTAGCGGGGGGGGAGGGGAAGCAGTACTTC.